This entry lists 13 T cell receptor beta chains sequenced from one sample in a study of blood T cell repertoires in COVID-19. Here immunoSEQ multiplex PCR was the method, and the copy in TCRdb shows in-frame clones only, minus some. The table shows hundreds of thousands of clones, with around 84% occurring only once. What was sequenced was peripheral blood. Receptors originate from an elderly woman with active or convalescent COVID-19.

The chain combines TRBV7-3 with TRBJ2-1; 7 bases fit TRBD1. The CDR3 length is 15 residues. V shed 0 bases, J shed 6 bases, and the junction held 5 bases outside the gene matches. CDR1 is SGHTA and CDR2 is FQGTGA in the germline V gene. The CDR3, as DNA: TGTGCCAGCAGCTTAACAGGGGACAGTTTCAATGAGCAGTTCTTC. It codes for CASSLTGDSFNEQFF.

In its sample, this clone was seen once. The chain recombines TRBV11-3 with TRBJ2-5, with TRBD2 matching over 15 bases. Germline V gene sequence: CDR1 SGHNT, CDR2 YENEEA. The V segment lost 4 bases and the J segment 1 base; nucleotides outside the gene matches: 7. This CDR3 comprises 18 residues. CDR3 sequence (DNA): TGTGCCAGCAGCTCGGGGACTAGCGGGGGGAGGCCCCAAGAGACCCAGTACTTC. Translated, it gives CASSSGTSGGRPQETQYF.

In its sample, this clone was seen a few times. The V call is TRBV21-1, the J call TRBJ2-3; the table's D call, TRBD2, has no DNA check behind it. TRBV21-1 has pseudogene status. CDR3 length: 20 amino acids. CDR3 loop: CASSKELRLAGGWGADTQYF. The CDR3 DNA is TGTGCCAGCAGCAAAGAACTGCGGCTAGCGGGAGGGTGGGGGGCAGATACGCAGTATTTT.

The rearrangement uses TRBV9 and TRBJ1-1; D not resolved. The CDR3 has 13 amino acids. Germline assignment: CDR1 SGDLS and CDR2 YYNGEE. V was cut by 3 bases and J by 3 bases, with 9 bases left in between. The CDR3 protein is CASSAQLYTEAFF. The CDR3 nucleotides read TGTGCCAGCAGCGCACAACTATACACTGAAGCTTTCTTT.

The V call is TRBV28, the J call TRBJ1-5; 7 bases are shared with TRBD1. This CDR3 region has 18 residues. V shed 0 bases and J 4 bases; nucleotides not matched to a gene: 12. In germline, CDR1 is MDHEN, CDR2 SYDVKM. The CDR3 DNA reads as TGTGCCAGCAGTTTATGGGGACAGAGAAAAAGGGGAAATCAGCCCCAGCATTTT. This gives the protein CASSLWGQRKRGNQPQHF.

The CDR3 protein is CASSIDLGQVYEQYF. The CDR3 coding sequence is TGTGCCAGTAGTATAGATCTCGGACAGGTTTACGAGCAGTACTTC. The genes are TRBV19 and TRBJ2-7, with TRBD1 matching 7 bases. With V trimmed by 0 bases and J by 4 bases, 6 bases remained unmatched. Germline CDR1 is LNHDA and CDR2 is SQIVND (reference sequence). The CDR3 has 15 residues.

V and J are TRBV5-6 and TRBJ2-7; possibly TRBD2 for D (5 bases). Germline CDR1 SGHDT, CDR2 YYEEEE. Trimming pared 4 bases from V and 5 bases from J, leaving 10 bases between. The CDR3 totals 12 residues. The CDR3 DNA sequence: TGTGCCAGCAGCCCGGGGAGTCACGAGCAGTACTTC. Amino acid sequence: CASSPGSHEQYF.

The chain is built from TRBV7-2 and TRBJ1-1; 8 nucleotides match TRBD1. The germline gives CDR1 SGHTA, CDR2 FQGNSA. V dropped 0 bases and J dropped 0; count of bases not matched to a gene: 6. The CDR3 covers 17 residues. CDR3 sequence reads: CASSLAYGQGMNTEAFF. The CDR3 DNA is TGTGCCAGCAGCTTAGCGTATGGACAGGGAATGAACACTGAAGCTTTCTTT.

This chain connects TRBV2 to TRBJ1-1, with a weak D call TRBD1 (6 bases). Trimming took off 6 bases at V and 1 base at J, with 12 bases between the two ends. Germline CDR1 and CDR2: SNHLY and FYNNEI. The CDR3 contains 14 residues. CDR3 nucleotides: TGTGCCAGCAGATCAGGGGTGGAGAACACTGAAGCTTTCTTT. Its translation: CASRSGVENTEAFF.

The rearrangement uses TRBV11-2 and TRBJ2-7, with 10 bases fitting TRBD1. The CDR3 contains 15 residues. Germline lookup yields CDR1 SGHAT and CDR2 FQNNGV. V lost 6 bases, J lost 2 bases, and 7 bases stayed unmatched. The CDR3: CASSYGTGETYEQYF. DNA for the CDR3: TGTGCCAGCAGTTATGGGACAGGGGAAACCTACGAGCAGTACTTC.

This chain joins TRBV18 and TRBJ1-6; no clear D. V was pared by 5 bases and J by 2 bases, with 13 bases between. Looked up from germline, CDR1 is KGHSH and CDR2 is LQKENI. This CDR3 is 16 amino acids long. In DNA, the CDR3 is TGTGCCAGCTCAGGAGTATTTGTGACCTATAATTCACCCCTCCACTTT. Translated: CASSGVFVTYNSPLHF.

There are a few counts of this clone. The CDR3 bases are TGCGCCAGCAGCCGGACAGGGGACACTGAAGCTTTCTTT. It is translated as CASSRTGDTEAFF. V and J are TRBV5-1 and TRBJ1-1; 9 positions agree with TRBD1. There are 13 residues in the CDR3. Germline CDR1 and CDR2: SGHRS and YFSETQ. J was trimmed by 3 bases and V by 4 bases; bases with no gene match: 1. The full variable domain, in which reference TRBV5-1 and TRBJ1-1 provide the parts outside the CDR3, is KAGVTQTPRYLIKTRGQQVTLSCSPISGHRSVSWYQQTPGQGLQFLFEYFSETQRNKGNFPGRFSGRQFSNSRSEMNVSTLELGDSALYLCASSRTGDTEAFFGQGTRLTVV.

This clone was recorded a few times. The chain recombines TRBV6-2 or TRBV6-3 with TRBJ2-3; 9 bases match TRBD2. Germline CDR1 reads MNHEY; CDR2 reads SVGEGT. The CDR3 is 20 residues long. V was pared by 2 bases and J by 0 bases, with 15 bases of the junction left unmatched. CDR3 loop: CASSYLLAGTSFRSTDTQYF. CDR3 nucleotides: TGTGCCAGCAGTTACCTATTGGCTGGGACTAGCTTTCGAAGCACAGATACGCAGTATTTT.